These 28 T cell receptor beta chains came from one sample sequenced in a study of human T cells and chemical hapten exposure. From the RACE reads, TCRdb called clonotypes with MiXCR, one entry per CDR3 protein. This table has 130,000 or so distinct CDR3 sequences, 11% appearing once. Time point given: patch test 3, about 24 weeks after DPC sensitization. Treatment of the sample: therapeutic diphenylcyclopropenone sensitization with weekly scalp DPC. Sequences were derived from whole blood, sampled in connection with sensitization to the hapten diphenylcyclopropenone (DPC). Receptor source: a woman aged 45-65 years with alopecia areata. Some clones in this sample may be carry-over from other donors' samples.

In DNA form, the CDR3 reads TGCGCCAGCAGCTCCGGCGAGGGGAGGCAAGAGACCCAGTACTTC. Amino acids: CASSSGEGRQETQYF. The rearrangement links TRBV5-1 to TRBJ2-5; possible D gene TRBD2, 6 bases. Between the trimmed V and J ends, which lost 3 bases and 2 bases, there was a span of 14 bases. The CDR3 consists of 15 residues. The V gene's germline CDR1 is SGHRS and CDR2 YFSETQ.

This rearrangement joins TRBV18 to TRBJ1-2; D is undetermined. The germline V and J ends were trimmed by 2 bases and 2 bases, with 9 bases remaining between them. Germline V gene sequence: CDR1 KGHSH, CDR2 LQKENI. The CDR3 loop spans 14 amino acids. The CDR3 DNA reads TGTGCCAGCTCACCAAAGGAGGGAAACTATGGCTACACCTTC. Amino acids: CASSPKEGNYGYTF.

This clonotype was found many times. V is TRBV18 and J is TRBJ2-1, with 7 bases fitting TRBD2. The V segment lost 1 base and the J segment 2 bases; nucleotides outside the gene matches: 5. The CDR3 extends over 16 amino acids. From germline, CDR1 is KGHSH and CDR2 LQKENI. CDR3 sequence (DNA): TGTGCCAGCTCACCACTCGTAGCGGGTACCTACAATGAGCAGTTCTTC. Its protein product is CASSPLVAGTYNEQFF.

CDR3 protein: CASSPAGGRSYEQYF. DNA of the CDR3: TGTGCCAGCAGTCCAGCGGGGGGCCGCTCCTACGAGCAGTACTTC. This sequence joins TRBV12-3 or TRBV12-4 and TRBJ2-7, with 9 bases aligning to TRBD2. The CDR3 extends over 15 amino acids. With 5 bases clipped from V and 0 bases from J, the junction kept 5 bases outside the gene matches.

V is TRBV4-2 and J is TRBJ2-7; a possible D gene is TRBD2 (5 bases). Germline assignment: CDR1 LGHNA and CDR2 YNFKEQ. Trimming took 0 bases from V and 7 from J, leaving 16 bases between them. This CDR3 region has 15 residues. Here the CDR3 DNA reads TGTGCCAGCAGCCAAGACCAGCGGCCTACTTGGGAGCAGTACTTC. Protein sequence: CASSQDQRPTWEQYF.

This chain joins TRBV3-1 and TRBJ1-1; D is possibly TRBD1 (6 bases). V was pared by 4 bases and J by 5 bases, with 20 bases between. The V gene's germline CDR1 is LGHDT and CDR2 YNNKEL (reference sequence). This CDR3 region has 16 residues. In DNA, the CDR3 is TGTGCCAGCAGCCGCCACAGGGTGTTGGTATGGACTGAAGCTTTCTTT. The encoded protein is CASSRHRVLVWTEAFF.

This clonotype was seen ten or more times. V gene TRBV20-1 combines with J gene TRBJ2-7; 12 bases map to TRBD2. The V gene's germline CDR1 is DFQATT and CDR2 SNEGSKA (reference sequence). V gave up 6 bases and J gave up 4 bases; unmatched junction bases: 7. There are 14 residues in the CDR3. This CDR3 is CSALRTSGTYEQYF. Here the CDR3 DNA reads TGCAGTGCCTTACGGACTAGCGGGACGTACGAGCAGTACTTC.

This clonotype was detected ten times or more. The chain uses TRBV29-1 and TRBJ1-1; D call uncertain. Germline V gene lookup returns CDR1 SQVTM and CDR2 ANQGSEA. The CDR3 has 12 residues. Trimming removed 4 bases at V and 7 bases at J, with 13 bases between. In nucleotides, the CDR3 is TGCAGCGTTGGGGCAAGGGTTGGTGAAGCTTTCTTT. It is translated as CSVGARVGEAFF. Variable domain in full (rest from reference TRBV29-1 and TRBJ1-1): SAVISQKPSRDICQRGTSLTIQCQVDSQVTMMFWYRQQPGQSLTLIATANQGSEATYESGFVIDKFPISRPNLTFSTLTVSNMSPEDSSIYLCSVGARVGEAFFGQGTRLTVV.

Only a few counts were recorded for this clonotype. This chain uses TRBV12-3 or TRBV12-4 with TRBJ2-1; D may match TRBD1 or TRBD2 (5 bases each). The CDR3 has 15 amino acids. V was pared by 1 base and J by 9 bases, with 16 bases between. Here the CDR3 DNA reads TGTGCCAGCAGTTTAGTTGGGGCCCCGGGGAGTGAGCAGTTCTTC. Its protein is CASSLVGAPGSEQFF.

In its sample, this clonotype was seen a few times. V is TRBV5-1 and J is TRBJ2-1; TRBD2 is a possible D gene (6 bases). With 0 bases removed from V and 7 bases from J, the gap between germline ends came to 11 bases. This CDR3 comprises 14 residues. Looked up from germline, CDR1 is SGHRS and CDR2 is YFSETQ. The CDR3 DNA reads TGCGCCAGCAGCTTGGGGTTCGGGGGTAATGAGCAGTTCTTC. Encoded protein: CASSLGFGGNEQFF.

V and J are TRBV5-4 and TRBJ2-1; D is uncertain. This CDR3 is built from 11 residues. Germline values: CDR1 SGHNT, CDR2 YYREEE (reference sequence). Trimming shortened V by 5 bases and J by 8 bases, and 8 bases separated the two germline ends. The CDR3 spells CASRGSDEQFF. The CDR3 coding sequence is TGTGCCAGCAGGGGGTCGGATGAGCAGTTCTTC. Full variable domain (missing parts from reference TRBV5-4 and TRBJ2-1): ETGVTQSPTHLIKTRGQQVTLRCSSQSGHNTVSWYQQALGQGPQFIFQYYREEENGRGNFPPRFSGLQFPNYSSELNVNALELDDSALYLCASRGSDEQFFGPGTRLTVL.

This clonotype showed up many times. The rearrangement links TRBV12-5 to TRBJ2-1, with TRBD2 identical over 11 bases. The CDR3 has 17 residues. From germline, CDR1 is LGHNT and CDR2 FRNRAP. The V segment lost 5 bases and the J segment 7 bases; nucleotides outside the gene matches: 13. CDR3: CASGPGLAVLGGNEQFF. CDR3 in DNA: TGTGCTAGTGGTCCGGGACTAGCGGTCCTTGGGGGGAATGAGCAGTTCTTC.

The V and J genes are TRBV7-2 and TRBJ2-3; D remains unclear. Deletions cut 3 bases from V and 4 bases from J, with 5 bases between. The germline V gene has CDR1 SGHTA and CDR2 FQGNSA. CDR3 size: 12 residues. CDR3 protein: CASSFVPDTQYF. The CDR3 DNA is TGTGCCAGCAGCTTTGTACCAGATACGCAGTATTTT. Complete variable domain (other parts from reference TRBV7-2 and TRBJ2-3): GAGVSQSPSNKVTEKGKDVELRCDPISGHTALYWYRQSLGQGLEFLIYFQGNSAPDKSGLPSDRFSAERTGGSVSTLTIQRTQQEDSAVYLCASSFVPDTQYFGPGTRLTVL.

This clonotype occurred a few times. The chain is built from TRBV2 and TRBJ2-3, with unresolved D. Germline V gene data show CDR1 as SNHLY and CDR2 as FYNNEI. The V end lost 3 bases, the J end lost 0 bases, and 4 bases lay between the germline ends. The CDR3 is 13 amino acids. CDR3 sequence reads: CASSERSTDTQYF. The CDR3 coding sequence is TGTGCCAGCAGTGAGAGGAGCACAGATACGCAGTATTTT.

The count of this clonotype is one. The gene calls are TRBV7-9 and TRBJ2-3; D is uncertain. Germline-derived CDR1 and CDR2 are SEHNR and FQNEAQ (reference sequence). Trimming pared 0 bases from V and 4 bases from J, leaving 14 bases between. This CDR3 has 16 residues. CDR3 residues: CASSLALGPTADTQYF. The CDR3 bases are TGTGCCAGCAGCTTAGCGCTTGGCCCCACGGCAGATACGCAGTATTTT.

The chain carries TRBV20-1 and TRBJ2-1, with D perhaps assigned TRBD1 or TRBD2 (5 bases each). From germline, CDR1 is DFQATT and CDR2 SNEGSKA (reference sequence). The CDR3 spans 17 residues. Trimming left V 0 bases short and J 2 bases short, with 17 bases between. The CDR3 loop reads CSARDPGRGKTYNEQFF. CDR3 coding DNA: TGCAGTGCTAGAGATCCGGGACGGGGTAAAACCTACAATGAGCAGTTCTTC.

The table lists this clonotype with a few counts. The chain couples TRBV3-1 to TRBJ2-7; no definite D call. Germline CDR1 reads LGHDT; CDR2 reads YNNKEL (reference sequence). Trimming cost V 4 bases and J 1 base, with 8 bases left between them. The CDR3 is made up of 13 amino acids. As DNA, the CDR3 is TGTGCCAGCAGCCTAACAAGGTCCTACGAGCAGTACTTC. Amino acid sequence: CASSLTRSYEQYF.

The genes are TRBV28 and TRBJ2-7; the match to TRBD2 covers 8 bases. V lost 7 bases, J lost 2 bases, and 10 bases stayed unmatched. This CDR3 spans 15 amino acids. CDR1 is MDHEN and CDR2 is SYDVKM in the germline V gene. The CDR3 nucleotides are TGTGCCAGCAACGCCGGGGTAGCGGGACCCTACGAGCAGTACTTC. As protein: CASNAGVAGPYEQYF.

Here the CDR3 reads CASSRRSSGNTIYF. CDR3 bases: TGTGCCAGCAGCCGACGGTCATCCGGAAACACCATATATTTT. The rearrangement links TRBV3-1 to TRBJ1-3; no clear D. V lost 4 bases, J lost 4 bases, and 11 bases lay in between. This CDR3 comprises 14 residues. CDR1 is LGHDT, CDR2 YNNKEL, per germline (reference sequence).

This clonotype was counted ten times or more. This chain uses TRBV7-8 with TRBJ2-5, with 8 positions matching TRBD1. This CDR3 comprises 15 residues. Germline V CDR1 and CDR2: SGHVS, FQNEAQ. V lost 5 bases, J lost 1 base, and 6 bases stayed unmatched. The CDR3 sequence is CASSQMTGAQETQYF. The DNA of the CDR3 is TGTGCCAGCAGCCAGATGACAGGGGCCCAAGAGACCCAGTACTTC.

This clonotype showed up just a few times. This chain links TRBV28 with TRBJ2-4, with 10 nucleotides matching TRBD1. The V gene end was trimmed by 3 bases and the J gene end by 8 bases; junction bases not matched to a gene: 10. This CDR3 spans 16 amino acids. Germline V gene sequence: CDR1 MDHEN, CDR2 SYDVKM. Here the CDR3 reads CASSFHETGGADIQYF. CDR3 coding DNA: TGTGCCAGCAGTTTTCATGAGACAGGGGGCGCGGACATTCAGTACTTC.

Only a few counts were recorded for this clonotype. The V and J genes are TRBV7-2 and TRBJ2-7, with D possibly matching TRBD2 (6 bases). The germline V gene encodes CDR1 SGHTA and CDR2 FQGNSA. The V end lost 8 bases, the J end lost 7 bases, and 15 bases lay between the germline ends. The CDR3 is 12 residues long. CDR3 sequence (DNA): TGTGCCAGCCTCGGGAGTGTGGGGGAGCAGTACTTC. Translated, it gives CASLGSVGEQYF.

The chain carries TRBV28 and TRBJ1-1; D not resolved. Germline V lookup: CDR1 MDHEN, CDR2 SYDVKM. The CDR3 is made up of 17 amino acids. V lost 1 base to trimming and J lost 1 base, with 16 bases between them. The CDR3 nucleotides read TGTGCCAGCAGTTTATTGGATTGGAGAAAGGAGAACACTGAAGCTTTCTTT. Translated: CASSLLDWRKENTEAFF. The full variable domain, rest sourced from reference TRBV28 and TRBJ1-1, is DVKVTQSSRYLVKRTGEKVFLECVQDMDHENMFWYRQDPGLGLRLIYFSYDVKMKEKGDIPEGYSVSREKKERFSLILESASTNQTSMYLCASSLLDWRKENTEAFFGQGTRLTVV.

V is TRBV2 and J is TRBJ1-1; D unresolved. The germline V and J ends were trimmed by 6 bases and 3 bases, with 14 bases remaining between them. The CDR3 is 14 amino acids. CDR1 is SNHLY, CDR2 FYNNEI, per germline. CDR3 in DNA: TGTGCCAGCAGCCGTATCCTTGGGGACACTGAAGCTTTCTTT. This translates into CASSRILGDTEAFF.

The sample holds a few counts of this clonotype. This chain joins TRBV5-1 and TRBJ2-1; D uncertain. The germline CDR1 and CDR2 sequences are SGHRS and YFSETQ. V shed 0 bases and J shed 4 bases, with 8 bases lying between them. The CDR3 has 14 residues. The CDR3 DNA reads TGCGCCAGCAGCTTGGGGGCAGATTACAATGAGCAGTTCTTC. This encodes CASSLGADYNEQFF. The full variable domain, with the rest looked up from reference TRBV5-1 and TRBJ2-1, is KAGVTQTPRYLIKTRGQQVTLSCSPISGHRSVSWYQQTPGQGLQFLFEYFSETQRNKGNFPGRFSGRQFSNSRSEMNVSTLELGDSALYLCASSLGADYNEQFFGPGTRLTVL.

This chain uses TRBV11-3 with TRBJ2-5, with 12 nucleotides matching TRBD2. The length of the CDR3 is 17 residues. The germline V gene encodes CDR1 SGHNT and CDR2 YENEEA. With V trimmed by 2 bases and J by 4 bases, 8 bases remained unmatched. The CDR3 is CASSLTLAGGPRETQYF. CDR3 nucleotide sequence: TGTGCCAGCAGCTTAACACTAGCGGGAGGACCCCGAGAGACCCAGTACTTC. The whole variable domain, filled in from reference TRBV11-3 and TRBJ2-5, reads EAGVVQSPRYKIIEKKQPVAFWCNPISGHNTLYWYLQNLGQGPELLIRYENEEAVDDSQLPKDRFSAERLKGVDSTLKIQPAELGDSAVYLCASSLTLAGGPRETQYFGPGTRLLVL.

CDR3 nucleotides: TGTGCCAGCAGCTTGGGTTGGGGCACAGATACGCAGTATTTT. The encoded protein is CASSLGWGTDTQYF. This chain joins TRBV5-8 and TRBJ2-3; D uncertain. The V end lost 0 bases, the J end lost 1 base, and 6 bases lay between the germline ends. Germline V gene sequence: CDR1 SGHTS, CDR2 YDEGEE. The CDR3 is 14 residues long.

V usage is TRBV4-1 and J usage is TRBJ2-3; 11 bases are a match to TRBD2. Germline CDR1 and CDR2: MGHRA and YSYEKL. The J segment lost 0 bases and the V segment lost 0 bases, leaving 8 bases of the junction unmatched. There are 19 residues in the CDR3. CDR3 nucleotide sequence: TGCGCCAGCAGCCAAGAGGCGACTAGCGGGGCCACTAGCACAGATACGCAGTATTTT. Translated, it gives CASSQEATSGATSTDTQYF.